These T cell receptor beta chains were read from a single sample in a study of early T cells in non-severe SARS-CoV-2 infection. TCRdb re-called the 5' RACE reads with MiXCR, one entry per CDR3 protein. The sample lists 85,000 to 95,000 distinct CDR3 sequences; about 15% were seen once. Sample: whole blood, taken at baseline. The origin of the receptors is an adult who was a healthcare worker with PCR-confirmed SARS-CoV-2 infection or an uninfected control (not recorded which). Each CDR3 is given with its conserved first and last residue. D genes are given only for firm matches. A clone size is listed for some rows: how often the clone was seen (once, few, many), or a class if it is expanded.

abundance	v_gene	d_gene	j_gene	CDR3aa	CDR3nt
-	TRBV7-8	TRBD1	TRBJ2-3	CASSARTGWTSDTQYF	TGTGCCAGCAGCGCCCGGACAGGTTGGACTTCGGATACGCAGTATTTT
-	TRBV20-1	-	TRBJ2-1	CSASFAISYNEQFF	TGCAGTGCTAGCTTTGCAATCTCCTACAATGAGCAGTTCTTC
few	TRBV7-2	-	TRBJ2-4	CASSLVSENIQYF	TGTGCCAGCAGCTTAGTCTCAGAGAACATTCAGTACTTC
few	TRBV7-2	-	TRBJ2-3	CASRELVDTQYF	TGTGCCAGCAGAGAACTGGTGGATACGCAGTATTTT
few	TRBV12-3/TRBV12-4	TRBD1	TRBJ1-2	CASSFHPGQEPGYTF	TGTGCCAGCAGTTTCCACCCGGGACAGGAGCCTGGCTACACCTTC
-	TRBV7-2	-	TRBJ2-5	CASGGRRLETQYF	TGTGCCAGCGGGGGTCGTCGCCTAGAGACCCAGTACTTC
few	TRBV28	-	TRBJ1-5	CASSFKHLNQPQHF	TGTGCCAGCAGTTTCAAACACCTCAATCAGCCCCAGCATTTT
-	TRBV28	-	TRBJ2-3	CASSEGRIVEGASTDTQYF	TGTGCCAGCAGCGAGGGACGCATCGTGGAGGGCGCTAGCACAGATACGCAGTATTTT
many	TRBV6-5	-	TRBJ2-7	CASSYFGSSSYEQYF	TGTGCCAGCAGTTATTTCGGGTCGAGCTCCTACGAGCAGTACTTC
many	TRBV1	-	TRBJ1-5	CTSSQDSQAEQPQHF	TGCACCAGCAGCCAAGATAGCCAGGCAGAGCAGCCCCAGCATTTT
few	TRBV20-1	TRBD2	TRBJ2-5	CSARSLAGEKTQYF	TGCAGTGCTAGATCCCTAGCGGGAGAAAAGACCCAGTACTTC
many	TRBV7-2	TRBD2	TRBJ2-1	CASSIAGISYNEQFF	TGTGCCAGCAGCATAGCGGGGATCTCCTACAATGAGCAGTTCTTC
-	TRBV28	-	TRBJ2-7	CASSLTPSVEQYF	TGTGCCAGCAGTCTAACCCCCAGCGTCGAGCAGTACTTC
-	TRBV7-8	-	TRBJ1-2	CASSLETGDYGYTF	TGTGCCAGCAGCTTAGAGACGGGGGACTATGGCTACACCTTC
-	TRBV11-2	TRBD1	TRBJ2-7	CASSHGTGTYEQYF	TGTGCCAGCAGCCATGGGACAGGGACCTACGAGCAGTACTTC
-	TRBV11-2	-	TRBJ2-3	CASSSRLQGELANTQYF	TGTGCCAGCAGCTCCCGTCTCCAAGGGGAGCTAGCGAATACGCAGTATTTT
many	TRBV19	-	TRBJ1-1	CASQVGANTEAFF	TGTGCCAGCCAGGTTGGGGCTAACACTGAAGCTTTCTTT
few	TRBV4-2	TRBD1	TRBJ1-2	CASSRGQGRGYGYTF	TGTGCCAGCAGCCGAGGACAGGGCAGGGGCTATGGCTACACCTTC
many	TRBV28	TRBD1	TRBJ2-1	CATGTGPYNEQFF	TGTGCCACCGGGACAGGGCCCTACAATGAGCAGTTCTTC
-	TRBV4-1	-	TRBJ2-7	CASSPGDLNSYEQYF	TGCGCCAGCAGCCCCGGGGACTTGAACTCCTACGAGCAGTACTTC
-	TRBV4-3	TRBD1	TRBJ2-3	CASSQDNFQTGKRDTQYF	TGCGCCAGCAGCCAAGATAATTTCCAGACAGGGAAGAGAGATACGCAGTATTTT
few	TRBV19	-	TRBJ2-2	CASNGPRGTSTGELFF	TGTGCCAGTAACGGCCCACGGGGAACGAGCACCGGGGAGCTGTTTTTT
-	TRBV12-3/TRBV12-4	-	TRBJ2-3	CASSRGGTTDTQYF	TGTGCCAGCAGCAGGGGCGGGACTACAGATACGCAGTATTTT
-	TRBV20-1	-	TRBJ1-6	CSARGDPNSPLHF	TGCAGTGCTAGGGGGGACCCAAATTCACCCCTCCACTTT
-	TRBV2	TRBD1	TRBJ1-2	CASKGTGSDGYTF	TGTGCCAGCAAGGGGACAGGATCGGATGGCTACACCTTC
-	TRBV12-5	-	TRBJ2-5	CASGSGVGPQETQYF	TGTGCTAGTGGCTCAGGGGTTGGCCCCCAAGAGACCCAGTACTTC
few	TRBV20-1	TRBD2	TRBJ2-2	CSADLAGARTGELFF	TGCAGTGCGGACCTAGCGGGAGCTCGGACCGGGGAGCTGTTTTTT
few	TRBV18	TRBD1	TRBJ1-1	CASSPRDREPLAFF	TGTGCCAGCTCACCCCGGGACAGGGAACCTCTAGCTTTCTTT
-	TRBV7-8	-	TRBJ2-3	CASAVSLKTWDTQYF	TGTGCCAGCGCCGTGAGCCTAAAGACTTGGGATACGCAGTATTTT
many	TRBV6-6	-	TRBJ1-1	CASRLAGTEAFF	TGTGCCAGCAGGCTCGCTGGAACTGAAGCTTTCTTT
few	TRBV5-1	TRBD2	TRBJ2-3	CASRPSGRATDTQYF	TGCGCCAGCAGGCCTAGCGGGAGGGCCACAGATACGCAGTATTTT
many	TRBV4-1	-	TRBJ1-2	CASSQESKAANYGYTF	TGCGCCAGCAGCCAAGAATCTAAGGCGGCTAACTATGGCTACACCTTC
-	TRBV4-1	TRBD1	TRBJ1-1	CASSRGQGVSEAFF	TGTGCCAGCAGTCGGGGCCAGGGGGTATCGGAAGCTTTCTTT
many	TRBV12-3/TRBV12-4	-	TRBJ1-5	CASSLGVNQPQHF	TGTGCCAGCAGTTTAGGGGTCAATCAGCCCCAGCATTTT
few	TRBV4-3	-	TRBJ1-1	CASSQEPIGTEAFF	TGCGCCAGCAGCCAAGAACCGATTGGGACTGAAGCTTTCTTT